These 13 T cell receptor beta chains were sequenced from one sample in a study of cytomegalovirus exposure and HLA in healthy donors. PCR used 60 Vbeta primers and 13 Jbeta primers. The repertoire was sequenced with immunoSEQ multiplex PCR; TCRdb's copy has only in-frame clones and lacks some. The sample has about 110,000 clones, and its top ten clones hold 3.7%. The sample was PBMCs. The receptors here all came from a man younger than 45 in good health and CMV-seronegative.

The chain is built from TRBV15 and TRBJ1-4; D is uncertain. Trimming cost V 0 bases and J 0 bases, with 11 bases left between them. The CDR3 spans 17 residues. Germline loops: CDR1 LNHNV, CDR2 YYDKDF (reference sequence). In nucleotides, the CDR3 is TGTGCCACCAGCAGAGATGCGACACTTGCAACTAATGAAAAACTGTTTTTT. Its translation: CATSRDATLATNEKLFF.

This chain links TRBV7-9 with TRBJ1-4; 7 bases are shared with TRBD1. J lost 7 bases, V lost 0 bases, and 8 bases had no gene match. CDR1 is SEHNR, CDR2 FQNEAQ, per germline (reference sequence). This CDR3 has 16 residues. DNA for the CDR3: TGTGCCAGCAGCTTAGCGATGACAGGGTCGAGTGAAAAACTGTTTTTT. This gives the protein CASSLAMTGSSEKLFF.

The rearrangement links TRBV5-1 to TRBJ1-2; 9 bases fit TRBD1. Unmatched junction bases numbered 5, after V lost 3 bases and J lost 8 bases. The germline gives CDR1 SGHRS, CDR2 YFSETQ. This CDR3 has 13 amino acids. CDR3 sequence: CASSSGTGLGYTF. DNA of the CDR3: TGCGCCAGCAGCTCCGGGACAGGGTTAGGCTACACCTTC.

The rearrangement uses TRBV2 and TRBJ1-5, with D hard to call. The V gene lost 5 bases and the J gene lost 9 bases, with 14 bases spanning the gap. The CDR3 contains 13 residues. CDR1 is SNHLY and CDR2 is FYNNEI in the germline V gene. CDR3 residues: CASSMSFAGPQHF. The CDR3 bases are TGTGCCAGCAGTATGTCCTTTGCGGGGCCCCAGCATTTT.

The rearrangement links TRBV5-6 to TRBJ2-7; a weak D match, TRBD1 (5 bases). The germline V and J ends were trimmed by 4 bases and 7 bases, with 21 bases remaining between them. The CDR3 totals 15 residues. The germline V gene encodes CDR1 SGHDT and CDR2 YYEEEE. CDR3 protein: CASSLWTLGSWEQYF. CDR3 nucleotides: TGTGCCAGCAGCCTGTGGACACTGGGCTCGTGGGAGCAGTACTTC.

The J gene is TRBJ1-2, the V gene TRBV27, with 9 bases fitting TRBD1. V gave up 4 bases and J gave up 5 bases; unmatched junction bases: 8. In germline, CDR1 is MNHEY, CDR2 SMNVEV (reference sequence). CDR3 length equals 15 residues. The chain's CDR3 is CASSYMGQGSYGYTF. The CDR3 DNA reads TGTGCCAGCAGTTACATGGGACAGGGTTCGTATGGCTACACCTTC.

The chain is built from TRBV12-5 and TRBJ2-3, with 9 bases matching TRBD1. CDR1 and CDR2 (germline): LGHNT, FRNRAP. The CDR3 runs 15 residues. With V trimmed by 4 bases and J by 6 bases, 8 bases remained unmatched. The CDR3 DNA follows: TGTGCTAGTGGTTCGCGGACAGGGGATATGGATACGCAGTATTTT. It translates to CASGSRTGDMDTQYF.

The gene calls are TRBV7-3 and TRBJ2-5, with D possibly matching TRBD1 (6 bases). The CDR3 spans 14 residues. With 1 base removed from V and 4 bases from J, the gap between germline ends came to 10 bases. CDR1 and CDR2 (germline): SGHTA, FQGTGA. The CDR3 DNA is TGTGCCAGCAGCTTAAAAGGGGGTCGAGAGACCCAGTACTTC. This sequence encodes CASSLKGGRETQYF.

V gene TRBV6-5 combines with J gene TRBJ2-2, with TRBD2 matching 8 bases. CDR3 length: 15 residues. Germline V gene sequence: CDR1 MNHEY, CDR2 SVGAGI. With 10 bases clipped from V and 4 bases from J, the junction kept 11 bases outside the gene matches. In DNA, the CDR3 is TGTGCCATCCGTACGGGGGGGCCGGGCACCGGGGAGCTGTTTTTT. Its protein product is CAIRTGGPGTGELFF.

This rearrangement joins TRBV6-5 to TRBJ2-4, with a weak D call TRBD2 (5 bases). The CDR3 spans 14 residues. The V end lost 4 bases, the J end lost 0 bases, and 7 bases lay between the germline ends. CDR1 MNHEY and CDR2 SVGAGI come from the germline V gene. The CDR3 region has the DNA TGTGCCAGCAGTTCGAGGGTAGCCAAAAACATTCAGTACTTC. The encoded protein is CASSSRVAKNIQYF.

The chain has TRBV9 and TRBJ2-1; maybe TRBD2 (7 bases). Germline V lookup: CDR1 SGDLS, CDR2 YYNGEE. This CDR3 has 16 residues. The ends were cut back, 0 bases at V and 9 bases at J, with 19 bases in the middle. The CDR3 loop is CASSVGPGGGDGEQFF. The CDR3 DNA reads as TGTGCCAGCAGCGTAGGACCGGGGGGCGGGGACGGTGAGCAGTTCTTC.

The rearrangement uses TRBV11-2 and TRBJ2-7; 7 bases fit TRBD2. The CDR3 totals 15 residues. CDR1 is SGHAT, CDR2 FQNNGV, per germline. J lost 5 bases, V lost 5 bases, and 12 bases had no gene match. The CDR3 region is CASSILTGGWHEQYF. The CDR3 DNA sequence: TGTGCCAGCAGCATTCTAACCGGGGGGTGGCACGAGCAGTACTTC.

To note about this clone: Different DNA sequences within this sample yield the same CDR3. The genes are TRBV19 and TRBJ2-6, with D possibly TRBD1 on 7 matching bases. V dropped 6 bases and J dropped 2 bases, with 11 bases sitting between them. Per germline, CDR1 LNHDA and CDR2 SQIVND (reference sequence). The CDR3 spans 15 residues. CDR3 amino acids: CASSRGVPGANVLTF. The CDR3 DNA is TGTGCCAGTAGCAGGGGGGTACCTGGGGCCAACGTCCTGACTTTC.